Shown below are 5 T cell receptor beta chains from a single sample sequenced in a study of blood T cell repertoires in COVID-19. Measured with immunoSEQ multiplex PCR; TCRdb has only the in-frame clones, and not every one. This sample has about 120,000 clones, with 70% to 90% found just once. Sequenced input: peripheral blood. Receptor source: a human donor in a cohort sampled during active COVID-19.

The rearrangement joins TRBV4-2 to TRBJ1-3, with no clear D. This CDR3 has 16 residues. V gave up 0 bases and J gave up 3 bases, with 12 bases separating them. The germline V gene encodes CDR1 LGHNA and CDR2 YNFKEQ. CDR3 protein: CASSQDTAQVGNTIYF. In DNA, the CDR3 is TGTGCCAGCAGCCAAGATACGGCCCAGGTTGGAAACACCATATATTTT.

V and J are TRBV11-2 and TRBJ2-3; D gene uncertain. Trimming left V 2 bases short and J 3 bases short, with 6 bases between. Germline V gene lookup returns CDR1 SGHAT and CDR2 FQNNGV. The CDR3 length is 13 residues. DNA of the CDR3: TGTGCCAGCAGCTTACAAATGACAGATACGCAGTATTTT. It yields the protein CASSLQMTDTQYF.

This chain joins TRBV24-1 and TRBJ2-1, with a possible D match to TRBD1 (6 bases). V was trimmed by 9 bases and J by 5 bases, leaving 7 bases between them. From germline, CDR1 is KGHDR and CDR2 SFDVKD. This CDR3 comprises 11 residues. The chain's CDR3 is CATGTNNEQFF. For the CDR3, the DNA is TGTGCCACCGGGACAAACAATGAGCAGTTCTTC.

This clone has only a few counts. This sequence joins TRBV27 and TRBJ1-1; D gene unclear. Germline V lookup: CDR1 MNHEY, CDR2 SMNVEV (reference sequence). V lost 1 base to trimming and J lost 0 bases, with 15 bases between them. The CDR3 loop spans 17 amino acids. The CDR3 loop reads CASSLLQPIGLNTEAFF. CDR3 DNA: TGTGCCAGCAGTTTATTACAGCCGATCGGATTGAACACTGAAGCTTTCTTT.

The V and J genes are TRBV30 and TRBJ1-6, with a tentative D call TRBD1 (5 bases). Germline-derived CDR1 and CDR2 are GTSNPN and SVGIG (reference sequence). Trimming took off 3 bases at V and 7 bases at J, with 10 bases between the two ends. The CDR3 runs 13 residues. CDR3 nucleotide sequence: TGTGCCTGGAGATCTCCAGGGAATTCACCCCTCCACTTT. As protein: CAWRSPGNSPLHF.